This TCR beta chain was identified during a study of identical twins. TCRdb re-derived calls from the 5' RACE reads in MiXCR, one entry per CDR3 protein. The data show 500,000 or so distinct CDR3 sequences, around 20% seen once. CDR3 size: 12 residues. The V gene lost 1 base and the J gene lost 5 bases, with 9 bases spanning the gap. CDR1 and CDR2 from the germline V gene are DFQATT and SNEGSKA (reference sequence). Turning to this clonotype: What it recognizes is unknown.

Findings of the study overall: Fewer insertions were carried by abundant cord blood beta clonotypes, but none was seen in memory repertoires.

The sample also formed part of further work on T cells expressing NK-cell markers. As that report states: Eight donors were sequenced, of whom seven were HCMV-seropositive, while the remaining one was HCMV-seronegative. Restricting sorting to alpha-beta TCR T cells was achieved in several experiments by an anti-gamma-delta TCR antibody. Dominant NKG2C+ clonotype frequencies of roughly 1.0-7.0% of CD8+ T cells were measured in several donors.

Sequenced material: CD4+ T cells sorted from blood. The origin of this receptor is a young woman in good health. This rearrangement joins TRBV20-1 to TRBJ2-7; a weak D match, TRBD2 (5 bases). CDR3 residues: CSARGQRDEQYF. As DNA, the CDR3 is TGCAGTGCTAGAGGTCAGAGGGACGAGCAGTACTTC.